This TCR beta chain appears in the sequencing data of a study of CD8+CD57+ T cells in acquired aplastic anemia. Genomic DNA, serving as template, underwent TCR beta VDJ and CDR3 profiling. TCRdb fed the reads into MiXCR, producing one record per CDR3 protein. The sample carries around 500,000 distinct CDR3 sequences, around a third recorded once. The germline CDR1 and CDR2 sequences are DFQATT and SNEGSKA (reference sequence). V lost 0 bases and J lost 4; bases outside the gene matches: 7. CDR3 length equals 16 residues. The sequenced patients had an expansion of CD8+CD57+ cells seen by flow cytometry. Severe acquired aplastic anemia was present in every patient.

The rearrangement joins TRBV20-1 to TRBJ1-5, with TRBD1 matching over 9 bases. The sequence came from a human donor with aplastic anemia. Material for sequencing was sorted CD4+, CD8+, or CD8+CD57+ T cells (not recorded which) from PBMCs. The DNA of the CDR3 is TGCAGTGCTAGAGATACGGGACAGGGAGGAAATCAGCCCCAGCATTTT. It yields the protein CSARDTGQGGNQPQHF.